This T cell receptor beta chain was documented in a study of vaccination and CD4 T cells after COVID-19. Study information: The authors used overlapping spike peptides from SARS-CoV-2, HCoV-NL63, HCoV-OC43 and HCoV-229E to stimulate cells.

Treatment of the sample: roughly 10-day PBMC culture with coronavirus spike peptide pools or control peptides (ViraFEST assay). At the Johns Hopkins FTIC core, DNA taken from cultured CD4+ T cells was sequenced by way of the Oncomine TCR Beta short-read assay. From CD4+ T cells that had been cultured, genomic DNA was extracted. MiXCR was run by TCRdb on the PCR reads, yielding one entry per CDR3 protein. The table lists 11,000 or so distinct CDR3 sequences, less than 65% of them singletons. On this clonotype: Its antigen remains unidentified.

The V gene's germline CDR1 is MNHEY and CDR2 SMNVEV (reference sequence). Trimming cost V 7 bases and J 6 bases, with 13 bases left between them. The CDR3 sequence is 13 residues long. Whole-study findings and limits: Convalescent patients saw a median around 83% of their reactive clones show up only after vaccination. A nonsignificant median increase from 21 to 38 SARS-CoV-2-reactive clonotypes was observed.

Sequencing was carried out using CD4+ T cells from blood, cultured in vitro. The rearrangement uses TRBV27 and TRBJ2-1; D ambiguous. The clonotype comes from a human donor who had recovered from COVID-19. The CDR3 loop reads CASTKQSSNEQFF. Written as DNA, the CDR3 is TGTGCCAGCACAAAACAAAGTTCCAATGAGCAGTTCTTC.